The 12 T cell receptor beta chains below all came from one sample that was sequenced in a study of early stage breast cancer tumors. The assay was immunoSEQ multiplex PCR, and TCRdb's table has in-frame clones only and misses some. The sample consists of some 24,000 clones, roughly 67% of them appearing once. Material: breast tumor tissue. The receptor set was obtained from a person aged 55 to 70 with breast cancer.

The J gene is TRBJ1-3, the V gene TRBV19; 7 bases are shared with TRBD1. The CDR3 runs 15 residues. The germline CDR1 and CDR2 sequences are LNHDA and SQIVND (reference sequence). J was trimmed by 2 bases and V by 6 bases; bases with no gene match: 7. DNA of the CDR3: TGTGCCAGTAGACCCGACAGGGCGACTGGAAACACCATATATTTT. This encodes CASRPDRATGNTIYF.

V gene TRBV9 combines with J gene TRBJ1-2; 9 bases line up with TRBD1. The CDR3 sequence is 16 residues long. Unmatched junction bases numbered 10, after V lost 3 bases and J lost 4 bases. Per the germline V gene, CDR1 is SGDLS and CDR2 is YYNGEE. The CDR3: CASSDGTGSLAYGYTF. DNA of the CDR3: TGTGCCAGCAGCGACGGGACAGGGAGCTTAGCCTATGGCTACACCTTC.

The chain employs TRBV29-1 and TRBJ2-7; 8 bases agree with TRBD2. The germline gives CDR1 SQVTM, CDR2 ANQGSEA. The CDR3 has 14 residues. Trimming removed 7 bases from V and 0 bases from J; junction bases left unmatched: 8. CDR3 residues: CSATSVLSSYEQYF. The DNA of the CDR3 is TGCAGCGCGACTAGCGTTTTAAGCTCCTACGAGCAGTACTTC.

The genes are TRBV19 and TRBJ1-5, with TRBD1 matching over 7 bases. The CDR3 covers 16 residues. From germline, CDR1 is LNHDA and CDR2 SQIVND (reference sequence). V lost 5 bases, J lost 2 bases, and 9 bases stayed unmatched. The chain's CDR3 is CASSSVVGTGNQPQHF. The CDR3 DNA sequence: TGTGCCAGTAGTTCGGTCGTCGGGACAGGCAATCAGCCCCAGCATTTT.

V usage is TRBV7-2 and J usage is TRBJ2-7, with 7 bases fitting TRBD2. CDR3 size: 14 residues. Unmatched junction bases numbered 12, after V lost 7 bases and J lost 6 bases. In germline, CDR1 is SGHTA, CDR2 FQGNSA. The CDR3 DNA follows: TGTGCCAGCACCACGACTAGCTCCTTCCCCGAGCAGTACTTC. Protein sequence: CASTTTSSFPEQYF. Filled out from reference TRBV7-2 and TRBJ2-7, the complete variable domain reads GAGVSQSPSNKVTEKGKDVELRCDPISGHTALYWYRQSLGQGLEFLIYFQGNSAPDKSGLPSDRFSAERTGGSVSTLTIQRTQQEDSAVYLCASTTTSSFPEQYFGPGTRLTVT.

The chain links TRBV7-9 to TRBJ2-6; a weak D match, TRBD1 (5 bases). Looked up from germline, CDR1 is SEHNR and CDR2 is FQNEAQ (reference sequence). Trimming took off 9 bases at V and 4 bases at J, with 10 bases between the two ends. This CDR3 comprises 13 residues. CDR3 protein: CASGARGANVLTF. The CDR3 DNA sequence: TGTGCCAGTGGGGCGAGGGGGGCCAACGTCCTGACTTTC.

The chain links TRBV4-3 to TRBJ1-2; no definite D call. The V gene lost 0 bases and the J gene lost 2 bases, with 13 bases spanning the gap. In germline, CDR1 is LGHNA, CDR2 YSLEER. The CDR3 covers 16 residues. The CDR3 reads CASSQEGRVGNYGYTF. The CDR3, as DNA: TGCGCCAGCAGCCAAGAAGGGCGGGTAGGGAACTATGGCTACACCTTC.

This chain joins TRBV6-1 and TRBJ2-7; TRBD1 matches 8 bases. Per germline, CDR1 MNHNS and CDR2 SASEGT. J was trimmed by 6 bases and V by 6 bases; bases with no gene match: 10. There are 14 residues in the CDR3. The CDR3 coding sequence is TGTGCCAGCAGGGGGGACAGGCTTTCCCTCGAGCAGTACTTC. Translation gives CASRGDRLSLEQYF.

The chain combines TRBV27 with TRBJ2-5; D possibly corresponds to TRBD1 (6 bases). The CDR3 has 14 residues. V lost 1 base to trimming and J lost 2 bases, with 8 bases between them. Germline V lookup: CDR1 MNHEY, CDR2 SMNVEV (reference sequence). The CDR3 reads CASSLLGQQETQYF. The CDR3 region has the DNA TGTGCCAGCAGTTTATTGGGACAACAAGAGACCCAGTACTTC.

The CDR3 sequence: CASSISTGTDTQYF. The CDR3 region has the DNA TGTGCCAGCAGTATCTCCACAGGAACAGATACGCAGTATTTT. The V call is TRBV28, the J call TRBJ2-3, with TRBD1 as a possible D gene (5 bases). The CDR3 covers 14 residues. V lost 5 bases to trimming and J lost 3 bases, with 12 bases between them. Per germline, CDR1 MDHEN and CDR2 SYDVKM. The variable domain in full, with the rest retrieved from reference TRBV28 and TRBJ2-3, is DVKVTQSSRYLVKRTGEKVFLECVQDMDHENMFWYRQDPGLGLRLIYFSYDVKMKEKGDIPEGYSVSREKKERFSLILESASTNQTSMYLCASSISTGTDTQYFGPGTRLTVL.

The chain is built from TRBV6-1 and TRBJ1-2; tentative D call: TRBD1 (6 bases). The V end lost 5 bases, the J end lost 4 bases, and 17 bases lay between the germline ends. In germline, CDR1 is MNHNS, CDR2 SASEGT. This CDR3 has 15 residues. The CDR3: CASSPRDGQTYGYTF. DNA for the CDR3: TGTGCCAGCAGTCCAAGGGACGGACAGACCTATGGCTACACCTTC.

This clone was found a few times. V gene TRBV5-1 combines with J gene TRBJ1-4; 7 nucleotides align to TRBD1. After removal of 4 bases from V and 3 bases from J, the junction contained 6 bases not matched to a gene. Per the germline V gene, CDR1 is SGHRS and CDR2 is YFSETQ. CDR3 length: 15 amino acids. The CDR3 here is CASSAYRGPNEKLFF. CDR3 sequence (DNA): TGCGCCAGCAGCGCCTACAGGGGCCCTAATGAAAAACTGTTTTTT.